This is a list of T cell receptor beta chains from one sample in a study of post-analysis software for immune sequencing data. One entry per CDR3 protein, called by TCRdb with MiXCR from the PCR reads. This sample has hundreds of thousands of distinct CDR3 sequences, with around 27% found just once. The specimen sequenced was blood. Every receptor here comes from a girl aged 10 to 17 with multiple sclerosis. Both conserved end residues are part of each CDR3. The order of the fields is J gene, D gene, clone size, V gene, CDR3 DNA, CDR3 protein. A D gene is named only where the DNA matches it firmly. The size field is filled for only some rows; it gives once, few, many or a size class.

j_call: TRBJ2-2
d_call: NA
clone_size: few
v_call: TRBV29-1
cdr3_nt: TGCAGCGTCGGGCCTCAGGACACCGGGGAGCTGTTTTTT
cdr3_aa: CSVGPQDTGELFF

j_call: TRBJ1-5
d_call: NA
clone_size: few
v_call: TRBV18
cdr3_nt: TGTGCCAGCTCACCGCCGGGTGGGGGGCCCCAGCATTTT
cdr3_aa: CASSPPGGGPQHF

j_call: TRBJ2-5
d_call: TRBD1
clone_size: many
v_call: TRBV7-2
cdr3_nt: TGTGCCAGCAGCTTAACAGGGGGTGGCCAAGAGACCCAGTACTTC
cdr3_aa: CASSLTGGGQETQYF

j_call: TRBJ1-1
d_call: NA
clone_size: few
v_call: TRBV4-2
cdr3_nt: TGTGCCAGCAGCCAAGAGGTTGCACACGTTGGGACTGAAGCTTTCTTT
cdr3_aa: CASSQEVAHVGTEAFF

j_call: TRBJ2-7
d_call: TRBD2
clone_size: few
v_call: TRBV7-9
cdr3_nt: TGTGCCACCCGACTAGCAGCGGGCGAGCAGTACTTC
cdr3_aa: CATRLAAGEQYF

j_call: TRBJ2-4
d_call: TRBD2
clone_size: NA
v_call: TRBV5-1
cdr3_nt: TGCGCCAGCAGCCCCGGACTAGGAGAAAACATTCAGTACTTC
cdr3_aa: CASSPGLGENIQYF

j_call: TRBJ2-3
d_call: TRBD1
clone_size: NA
v_call: TRBV5-1
cdr3_nt: TGCGCCAGCAGCCCTACCGGGACAGGGGGAATGGATACGCAGTATTTT
cdr3_aa: CASSPTGTGGMDTQYF

j_call: TRBJ2-5
d_call: NA
clone_size: NA
v_call: TRBV3-1
cdr3_nt: TGTGCGTGCAGCCAAGTTGGTAGCGGAAACCAAGAGACCCAGTACTTC
cdr3_aa: CACSQVGSGNQETQYF

j_call: TRBJ2-7
d_call: TRBD2
clone_size: few
v_call: TRBV6-2/TRBV6-3
cdr3_nt: TGTGCCAGCAGTCCAGGGACTAGCGGGAGGGGATCCTCCTACGAGCAGTACTTC
cdr3_aa: CASSPGTSGRGSSYEQYF

j_call: TRBJ2-1
d_call: NA
clone_size: NA
v_call: TRBV7-6
cdr3_nt: TGTGCCAGCAGCTTAGGTATTCGCGGACACCTCTACAATGAGCAGTTCTTC
cdr3_aa: CASSLGIRGHLYNEQFF

j_call: TRBJ2-5
d_call: NA
clone_size: NA
v_call: TRBV7-2
cdr3_nt: TGTGCCAGCAGCTTAGGGGCGGGGGCCAAGGGGGAGACCCAGTACTTC
cdr3_aa: CASSLGAGAKGETQYF

j_call: TRBJ2-5
d_call: TRBD2
clone_size: NA
v_call: TRBV11-2
cdr3_nt: TGTGCCAGCAGCGGACTAGTTAGTCGAGAGACCCAGTACTTC
cdr3_aa: CASSGLVSRETQYF

j_call: TRBJ2-3
d_call: NA
clone_size: NA
v_call: TRBV6-1
cdr3_nt: TGTGCCAGCAGTGACCTGGGGACGGGTGTTAACTGGGATACGCAGTATTTT
cdr3_aa: CASSDLGTGVNWDTQYF

j_call: TRBJ2-6
d_call: NA
clone_size: NA
v_call: TRBV6-5
cdr3_nt: TGTGCCAGCAGTTACGGCGGGACTGGGGCCAACGTCCGGACTTTC
cdr3_aa: CASSYGGTGANVRTF

j_call: TRBJ1-2
d_call: NA
clone_size: few
v_call: TRBV19
cdr3_nt: TGTGCCAGTAGGGGGAAGGACGGGAGCGGCTACACCTTC
cdr3_aa: CASRGKDGSGYTF

j_call: TRBJ2-7
d_call: TRBD2
clone_size: NA
v_call: TRBV5-1
cdr3_nt: TGCGCCAGCGGCCTACTAGCGGAGGGGTACGAGCAGTACTTC
cdr3_aa: CASGLLAEGYEQYF

j_call: TRBJ1-4
d_call: TRBD1
clone_size: NA
v_call: TRBV10-3
cdr3_nt: TGTGCCATCAGCGACAGGGTGGGGGAAAAACTGTTTTTT
cdr3_aa: CAISDRVGEKLFF

j_call: TRBJ1-2
d_call: NA
clone_size: NA
v_call: TRBV7-2
cdr3_nt: TGTGCCAGCAGCTTAGGGTTCATAGGCTATGGCTACACCTTC
cdr3_aa: CASSLGFIGYGYTF

j_call: TRBJ1-1
d_call: TRBD1
clone_size: few
v_call: TRBV20-1
cdr3_nt: TGCAGTGCTAGACCGAACACAGGGGGCACTCCCGAAGCTTTCTTT
cdr3_aa: CSARPNTGGTPEAFF

j_call: TRBJ2-5
d_call: NA
clone_size: NA
v_call: TRBV12-3/TRBV12-4
cdr3_nt: TGTGCCAGCAGTCGCGAGGGGGGGAGGGAGACCCAGTACTTC
cdr3_aa: CASSREGGRETQYF

j_call: TRBJ1-2
d_call: TRBD1
clone_size: many
v_call: TRBV10-3
cdr3_nt: TGTGCCATCAGTGAGGGGACAGCCAACTATGGCTACACCTTC
cdr3_aa: CAISEGTANYGYTF

j_call: TRBJ1-6
d_call: NA
clone_size: few
v_call: TRBV7-2
cdr3_nt: TGTGCCAGCAGCTTAGAAGGCGCGACACCCCTCCACTTT
cdr3_aa: CASSLEGATPLHF